The 30 T cell receptor beta chains below all came from one sample that was sequenced in a study of blood T cell repertoires in COVID-19. This table comes from immunoSEQ multiplex PCR, and its TCRdb copy is limited to in-frame clones, with some not included. The table has about 430,000 clones, roughly 90% seen once. Sequenced material: PBMCs or T cells enriched from blood (not recorded which). These receptor sequences come from a woman between 18 and 29 years old who had been exposed to COVID-19.

V gene TRBV7-3 combines with J gene TRBJ2-3; possible D gene TRBD2, 6 bases. Trimming pared 2 bases from V and 1 base from J, leaving 7 bases between. The CDR3 spans 14 residues. Germline loops: CDR1 SGHTA, CDR2 FQGTGA. The CDR3 DNA sequence: TGTGCCAGCAGCTTACGCGGGGGCACAGATACGCAGTATTTT. Translating it yields CASSLRGGTDTQYF. The whole variable domain, remainder taken from reference TRBV7-3 and TRBJ2-3, is GAGVSQTPSNKVTEKGKYVELRCDPISGHTALYWYRQSLGQGPEFLIYFQGTGAADDSGLPNDRFFAVRPEGSVSTLKIQRTERGDSAVYLCASSLRGGTDTQYFGPGTRLTVL.

The chain is built from TRBV2 and TRBJ2-2; 8 bases line up with TRBD2. Germline V gives CDR1 SNHLY, CDR2 FYNNEI. This CDR3 is 15 amino acids long. V shed 7 bases, J shed 1 base, and the junction held 5 bases outside the gene matches. The CDR3 sequence is CASTLAGRNTGELFF. The CDR3 nucleotides read TGTGCCAGCACTTTAGCGGGGCGGAACACCGGGGAGCTGTTTTTT.

This sequence joins TRBV4-2 and TRBJ2-5; a possible D gene is TRBD2 (6 bases). Germline-derived CDR1 and CDR2 are LGHNA and YNFKEQ. Trimming removed 3 bases from V and 2 bases from J, with 13 bases in between. The length of the CDR3 is 15 residues. CDR3 nucleotide sequence: TGTGCCAGCAGCCATGACCCGGGACTTCAAGAGACCCAGTACTTC. Translating gives CASSHDPGLQETQYF.

The chain links TRBV27 to TRBJ1-2, with D tentatively TRBD1 (5 bases). Trimming shortened V by 2 bases and J by 5 bases, and 9 bases separated the two germline ends. Germline loops: CDR1 MNHEY, CDR2 SMNVEV (reference sequence). CDR3 size: 13 residues. The CDR3 region is CASSLTGEYGYTF. In DNA form, the CDR3 reads TGTGCCAGCAGTTTAACAGGAGAATATGGCTACACCTTC.

This rearrangement joins TRBV19 to TRBJ2-2; TRBD2 is a possible D gene (5 bases). The V gene's germline CDR1 is LNHDA and CDR2 SQIVND (reference sequence). Trimming removed 3 bases from V and 6 bases from J, with 14 bases in between. The CDR3 has 15 residues. The CDR3 DNA sequence: TGTGCCAGTAGTATGACAAGGCGGGCTTCCGGGGAGCTGTTTTTT. Translation: CASSMTRRASGELFF.

The sample holds a few counts of this clone. For the CDR3, the DNA is TGTGCCAGCAGTGTTTGGCAGGGCTCCTACAATGAGCAGTTCTTC. This codes for CASSVWQGSYNEQFF. This chain uses TRBV2 with TRBJ2-1; the D gene is possibly TRBD1 (5 bases). CDR1 and CDR2 from the germline V gene are SNHLY and FYNNEI. V was cut by 4 bases and J by 0 bases, with 10 bases left in between. The CDR3 loop spans 15 amino acids.

The chain links TRBV19 to TRBJ2-5; 7 bases align to TRBD2. The CDR3 sequence is 15 residues long. Germline trimming cut 8 bases from V and 4 bases from J; bases unmatched to any gene: 13. CDR1 and CDR2 (germline): LNHDA, SQIVND (reference sequence). As DNA, the CDR3 is TGTGCCAGTGGAGGTGACCGGGGGGTGGGAGAGACCCAGTACTTC. It encodes CASGGDRGVGETQYF.

This clone came up once. The chain recombines TRBV7-2 with TRBJ2-7; D remains unclear. The CDR3 is made up of 11 amino acids. CDR1 is SGHTA and CDR2 is FQGNSA in the germline V gene. V gave up 2 bases and J gave up 4 bases, with 3 bases separating them. CDR3 region: CASSLYYEQYF. The CDR3 DNA reads as TGTGCCAGCAGCTTATATTACGAGCAGTACTTC.

This chain links TRBV29-1 with TRBJ2-1; the match to TRBD1 covers 7 bases. Germline assignment: CDR1 SQVTM and CDR2 ANQGSEA. This CDR3 has 13 residues. The trim removed 7 bases at V and 6 bases at J, leaving 9 bases unmatched. The CDR3 here is CSGKPGGGNEQFF. As DNA, the CDR3 is TGCAGCGGCAAGCCAGGGGGTGGCAATGAGCAGTTCTTC.

This clone is a singleton in its sample. The chain is built from TRBV19 and TRBJ1-2; 8 bases match TRBD1. J gave up 2 bases and V 5 bases, and 7 bases lay outside the gene matches. The CDR3 length is 15 residues. The germline V gene has CDR1 LNHDA and CDR2 SQIVND (reference sequence). CDR3 sequence reads: CASSVGDRSNYGYTF. The CDR3 DNA is TGTGCCAGTAGTGTCGGGGACAGGTCAAACTATGGCTACACCTTC. The entire variable domain, with the rest obtained from reference TRBV19 and TRBJ1-2, is as follows: DGGITQSPKYLFRKEGQNVTLSCEQNLNHDAMYWYRQDPGQGLRLIYYSQIVNDFQKGDIAEGYSVSREKKESFPLTVTSAQKNPTAFYLCASSVGDRSNYGYTFGSGTRLTVV.

The chain combines TRBV5-1 with TRBJ2-3; 9 bases line up with TRBD1. This CDR3 spans 16 amino acids. Germline-derived CDR1 and CDR2 are SGHRS and YFSETQ. With V trimmed by 4 bases and J by 0 bases, 6 bases remained unmatched. The CDR3 is CASSPGTGTSTDTQYF. The CDR3 DNA is TGCGCCAGCAGCCCAGGGACAGGGACTAGCACAGATACGCAGTATTTT.

V gene TRBV7-3 combines with J gene TRBJ2-1, with 9 bases aligning to TRBD1. V trimming: 2 bases; J trimming: 3 bases; junction bases outside the gene matches: 2. The V gene's germline CDR1 is SGHTA and CDR2 FQGTGA. There are 15 residues in the CDR3. DNA for the CDR3: TGTGCCAGCAGCTTAGGACAGGGGAGCTACAATGAGCAGTTCTTC. Its protein product is CASSLGQGSYNEQFF.

This chain links TRBV24-1 with TRBJ1-2, with 7 positions matching TRBD1. The V gene's germline CDR1 is KGHDR and CDR2 SFDVKD. There are 13 residues in the CDR3. V shed 7 bases and J 8 bases; nucleotides not matched to a gene: 9. The CDR3 spells CATRPDRVGGYTF. For the CDR3, the DNA is TGTGCCACCAGGCCAGACAGGGTAGGAGGCTACACCTTC.

The rearrangement joins TRBV2 to TRBJ1-2; TRBD1 matches at 12 bases. The CDR3 covers 15 residues. Germline V gives CDR1 SNHLY, CDR2 FYNNEI. Unmatched junction bases numbered 8, after V lost 10 bases and J lost 2 bases. CDR3 sequence: CANPGQGAENYGYTF. CDR3 sequence (DNA): TGTGCCAACCCGGGACAGGGGGCTGAGAACTATGGCTACACCTTC.

The chain recombines TRBV28 with TRBJ2-5; no clear D. CDR1 and CDR2 (germline): MDHEN, SYDVKM. CDR3 length equals 13 residues. V lost 6 bases and J lost 5, with 13 bases in between. CDR3 loop: CASRVNRKETQYF. The CDR3 DNA sequence: TGTGCCAGCAGGGTCAACAGAAAGGAGACCCAGTACTTC.

Comments on this clone: Other DNA sequences in the sample encode the same CDR3. The rearrangement links TRBV7-3 to TRBJ2-3; the match to TRBD2 covers 8 bases. Trimming took 3 bases from V and 4 from J; bases not matched to a gene: 0. The CDR3 sequence is 13 residues long. Germline loops: CDR1 SGHTA, CDR2 FQGTGA. The CDR3 is CASSLGLADTQYF. The CDR3, as DNA: TGTGCCAGCAGCTTGGGACTAGCAGATACGCAGTATTTT.

The chain is built from TRBV27 and TRBJ2-3; 11 bases line up with TRBD2. In germline, CDR1 is MNHEY, CDR2 SMNVEV (reference sequence). The CDR3 has 17 residues. Trimming cost V 5 bases and J 0 bases; bases outside gene matches: 7. The CDR3 DNA reads as TGTGCCAGCAGTACGGGACTAGCGGCGACTAGCACAGATACGCAGTATTTT. It codes for CASSTGLAATSTDTQYF.

The chain recombines TRBV2 with TRBJ2-5, with 7 bases lining up with TRBD2. Trimming took 7 bases from V and 7 from J; bases not matched to a gene: 9. CDR1 is SNHLY and CDR2 is FYNNEI in the germline V gene. CDR3 length: 13 residues. The CDR3 DNA follows: TGTGCCAGCAAGGGCCTAGCGGTCGGGACCCAGTACTTC. The encoded protein is CASKGLAVGTQYF.

The chain links TRBV13 to TRBJ1-1; TRBD1 matches at 9 bases. CDR1 PRHDT and CDR2 FYEKMQ come from the germline V gene (reference sequence). V lost 4 bases, J lost 8 bases, and 8 bases stayed unmatched. CDR3 length: 14 residues. The CDR3 spells CASSSGDRASEAFF. Here the CDR3 DNA reads TGTGCCAGCAGCTCGGGGGACAGGGCCTCGGAAGCTTTCTTT. The full variable domain, rest sourced from reference TRBV13 and TRBJ1-1, is AAGVIQSPRHLIKEKRETATLKCYPIPRHDTVYWYQQGPGQDPQFLISFYEKMQSDKGSIPDRFSAQQFSDYHSELNMSSLELGDSALYFCASSSGDRASEAFFGQGTRLTVV.

Only one count was recorded for this clone. J is TRBJ2-1 and V is TRBV25-1, with a tentative D call TRBD2 (7 bases). Germline-derived CDR1 and CDR2 are MGHDK and SYGVNS. V lost 4 bases and J 0 bases, leaving 19 bases between the germline ends. The CDR3 totals 18 residues. The CDR3 DNA sequence: TGTGCCAGCAGTGCGGGGGGCGCCCACATTAGCTCCTACAATGAGCAGTTCTTC. It is translated as CASSAGGAHISSYNEQFF. Variable domain in full (rest from reference TRBV25-1 and TRBJ2-1): EADIYQTPRYLVIGTGKKITLECSQTMGHDKMYWYQQDPGMELHLIHYSYGVNSTEKGDLSSESTVSRIRTEHFPLTLESARPSHTSQYLCASSAGGAHISSYNEQFFGPGTRLTVL.

The V and J genes are TRBV14 and TRBJ2-7; maybe TRBD1 (5 bases). Trimming removed 3 bases at V and 2 bases at J, with 14 bases between. CDR1 and CDR2 (germline): SGHDN, FVKESK. The CDR3 has 15 amino acids. In DNA form, the CDR3 reads TGTGCCAGCAGCCAGCAGCAGGGTGGCCCCTACGAGCAGTACTTC. Its translation: CASSQQQGGPYEQYF.

The genes are TRBV27 and TRBJ1-5; D gene uncertain. Trimming stripped 6 bases from V and 10 bases from J, with 13 bases between. The CDR3 is 12 amino acids. Germline values: CDR1 MNHEY, CDR2 SMNVEV (reference sequence). CDR3 nucleotides: TGTGCCAGCAGCCCAACTACGGGACCCCAGCATTTT. This codes for CASSPTTGPQHF.

This clone was observed a single time. The chain recombines TRBV3-1 (or the pseudogene TRBV3-2) with TRBJ2-3; 8 bases line up with TRBD2. The J segment lost 4 bases and the V segment lost 4 bases, leaving 10 bases of the junction unmatched. The CDR3 consists of 16 residues. The germline CDR1 and CDR2 sequences are LGHDT and YNNKEL (reference sequence). DNA for the CDR3: TGTGCCAGCAGCCGGACTAGCCCCCGCTCCTCAGATACGCAGTATTTT. Translation gives CASSRTSPRSSDTQYF.

This chain links TRBV28 with TRBJ1-1; tentative D call: TRBD1 (5 bases). V dropped 6 bases and J dropped 2 bases, with 10 bases sitting between them. Germline V lookup: CDR1 MDHEN, CDR2 SYDVKM. The CDR3 runs to 13 residues. Here the CDR3 DNA reads TGTGCCAGCAGATATCAGGGAAACACTGAAGCTTTCTTT. Translated: CASRYQGNTEAFF.

The V call is TRBV11-2, the J call TRBJ2-1; the match to TRBD2 covers 10 bases. The ends lost 4 bases at V and 4 bases at J; junction bases unmatched: 4. Looked up from germline, CDR1 is SGHAT and CDR2 is FQNNGV. The CDR3 runs to 15 residues. CDR3 region: CASSSTSGAYNEQFF. CDR3 bases: TGTGCCAGCAGCTCAACTAGCGGGGCTTACAATGAGCAGTTCTTC.

J is TRBJ2-7 and V is TRBV12-3 or TRBV12-4, with TRBD1 as a possible D gene (6 bases). CDR3 length: 12 residues. V lost 6 bases to trimming and J lost 6 bases, with 12 bases between them. The chain's CDR3 is CASRQGTSEQYF. CDR3 nucleotide sequence: TGTGCCAGCAGGCAGGGGACGAGCGAGCAGTACTTC.

The CDR3 region has the DNA TGTGCCAGCTCACCGCGGGACAGGGGACTCAACACCGGGGAGCTGTTTTTT. Translated: CASSPRDRGLNTGELFF. V and J are TRBV18 and TRBJ2-2, with 10 nucleotides matching TRBD1. From germline, CDR1 is KGHSH and CDR2 LQKENI. Trimming took 3 bases from V and 2 from J; bases not matched to a gene: 6. The CDR3 runs to 17 residues.

The V call is TRBV27, the J call TRBJ1-6, with D possibly being TRBD1 (6 bases). Germline V CDR1 and CDR2: MNHEY, SMNVEV (reference sequence). The CDR3 runs 16 residues. The V gene lost 3 bases and the J gene lost 2 bases, with 11 bases spanning the gap. The CDR3 nucleotides read TGTGCCAGCAGTTTGGCGGACAGCCCCTATAATTCACCCCTCCACTTT. This sequence encodes CASSLADSPYNSPLHF.

CDR3 DNA sequence: TGTGCCAGCAGTCAAACGACAGGGTCGGGTGGCTACACCTTC. Translating gives CASSQTTGSGGYTF. This chain links TRBV28 with TRBJ1-2; TRBD1 agrees at 7 bases. The germline CDR1 and CDR2 sequences are MDHEN and SYDVKM. The CDR3 totals 14 residues. The J segment lost 7 bases and the V segment lost 5 bases, leaving 10 bases of the junction unmatched.

This chain links TRBV10-2 with TRBJ1-3; TRBD1 matches 9 bases. The CDR3 runs to 19 residues. V shed 2 bases and J 6 bases; nucleotides not matched to a gene: 17. Per the germline V gene, CDR1 is WSHSY and CDR2 is SAAADI. This CDR3 is CASSEAPGQGNSMENTIYF. The CDR3, as DNA: TGCGCCAGCAGTGAGGCCCCGGGACAGGGTAATAGCATGGAAAACACCATATATTTT.